The 3 T cell receptor beta chains below were found in one sample sequenced in a study of cytomegalovirus exposure and HLA in healthy donors (dated by TCRdb to 2017 to 2019). Library generation was performed with the immunoSEQ multiplex PCR assay. For the multiplex PCR, a mixture combining 60 forward primers for TCR Vbeta segments and 13 reverse primers for TCR Jbeta segments was used. TCRdb carries this immuneACCESS record with in-frame sequences only. Its versions omit some clonotypes, under half of them owing to an unresolved V gene in the studies checked, with the rest unexplained. Here the sample has around 130,000 clones; around 80% occur a single time. Roughly 5.7% of the sample is taken by the ten largest. Specimen: PBMCs. The receptors stem from a man aged 30 to 39 in good health and CMV-seronegative.

The chain has TRBV9 and TRBJ1-1; 7 bases are shared with TRBD1. Germline V lookup: CDR1 SGDLS, CDR2 YYNGEE. Trimming removed 8 bases from V and 0 bases from J; junction bases left unmatched: 4. This CDR3 has 13 amino acids. CDR3 bases: TGTGCCAGTAACAGGGGTATGAACACTGAAGCTTTCTTT. Encoded protein: CASNRGMNTEAFF.

The V gene is TRBV18, the J gene TRBJ2-6; D call uncertain. The CDR3 contains 17 residues. V was shortened by 4 bases and J by 2 bases, with 15 bases between the two germline ends. Germline assignment: CDR1 KGHSH and CDR2 LQKENI. CDR3 amino acids: CASSLDLIGPGANVLTF. The CDR3 coding sequence is TGTGCCAGCTCACTTGATCTCATCGGTCCTGGGGCCAACGTCCTGACTTTC.

In this sample, this clone turned up a few times. CDR3 DNA sequence: TGTGCCAGCAGCTTGGCCCGGGTCAAGGACACTGAAGCTTTCTTT. Encoded protein: CASSLARVKDTEAFF. The chain uses TRBV5-4 and TRBJ1-1, with no clear D. V dropped 0 bases and J dropped 3 bases, with 12 bases sitting between them. The CDR3 is made up of 15 amino acids. CDR1 SGHNT and CDR2 YYREEE come from the germline V gene (reference sequence). The whole variable domain, filled in from reference TRBV5-4 and TRBJ1-1, reads ETGVTQSPTHLIKTRGQQVTLRCSSQSGHNTVSWYQQALGQGPQFIFQYYREEENGRGNFPPRFSGLQFPNYSSELNVNALELDDSALYLCASSLARVKDTEAFFGQGTRLTVV.